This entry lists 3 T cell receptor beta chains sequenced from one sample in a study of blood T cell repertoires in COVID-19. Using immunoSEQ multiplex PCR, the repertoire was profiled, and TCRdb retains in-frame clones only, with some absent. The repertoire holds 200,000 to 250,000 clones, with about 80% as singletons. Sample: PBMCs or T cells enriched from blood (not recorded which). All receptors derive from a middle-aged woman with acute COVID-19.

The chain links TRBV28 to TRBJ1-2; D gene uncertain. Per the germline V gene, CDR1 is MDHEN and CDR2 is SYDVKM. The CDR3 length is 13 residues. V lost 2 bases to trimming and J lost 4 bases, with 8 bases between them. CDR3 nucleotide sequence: TGTGCCAGCAGTTTAGCGGCGGCCTATGGCTACACCTTC. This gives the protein CASSLAAAYGYTF.

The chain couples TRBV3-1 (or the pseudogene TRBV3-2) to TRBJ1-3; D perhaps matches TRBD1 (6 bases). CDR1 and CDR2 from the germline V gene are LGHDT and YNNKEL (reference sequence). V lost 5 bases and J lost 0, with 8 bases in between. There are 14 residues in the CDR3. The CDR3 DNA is TGTGCCAGCAGCAGGGGGGGCTCTGGAAACACCATATATTTT. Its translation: CASSRGGSGNTIYF.

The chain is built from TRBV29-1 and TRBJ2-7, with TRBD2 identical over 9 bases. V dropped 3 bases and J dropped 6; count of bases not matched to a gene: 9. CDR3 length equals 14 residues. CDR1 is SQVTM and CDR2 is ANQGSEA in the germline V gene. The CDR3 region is CSVDSVAGVGEQYF. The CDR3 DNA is TGCAGCGTTGATTCGGTAGCGGGGGTTGGCGAGCAGTACTTC.